This paragraph reports one TCR beta chain. The source of the sample is a study of blood T cell repertoires in COVID-19. Authors' processing steps: Nucleated cell number was recorded as an estimate derived from reference gene primer amplification. Method: immunoSEQ multiplex PCR; TCRdb's copy keeps in-frame clones and lacks some. The V and J calls and clone size are taken from that table; D and trimming were inferred from the DNA. The sample includes roughly 250,000 clones, 82% of them seen just once. The CDR3 extends over 14 amino acids. Germline values: CDR1 SGHRS, CDR2 YFSETQ. V shed 4 bases and J shed 4 bases, with 13 bases lying between them.

The specimen sequenced was peripheral blood. The TCR comes from an elderly woman with active or convalescent COVID-19. The chain uses TRBV5-1 and TRBJ2-3, with a weak D call TRBD1 (5 bases). The CDR3: CASSQDKRADTQYF. The CDR3, as DNA: TGCGCCAGCAGCCAGGACAAACGGGCAGATACGCAGTATTTT.